The 19 T cell receptor beta chains listed next were all sequenced from one sample in a study of cytomegalovirus exposure and HLA in healthy donors. 13 Jbeta primers and 60 Vbeta primers were used for the PCR. TCRdb keeps only in-frame clones here, not all; method: immunoSEQ multiplex PCR. The table shows over 85,000 clones, with approximately 83% occurring only once. The sample comprised PBMCs. These receptors all come from a female donor in good health and CMV-seropositive.

The chain links TRBV27 to TRBJ2-7; the D is unclear. Trimming stripped 0 bases from V and 7 bases from J, with 10 bases between. CDR1 and CDR2 from the germline V gene are MNHEY and SMNVEV (reference sequence). The CDR3 extends over 13 amino acids. CDR3 bases: TGTGCCAGCAGTTTATCCCAATTCAGGGAGCAGTACTTC. This translates into CASSLSQFREQYF.

The chain uses TRBV6-6 and TRBJ2-1, with 9 bases that match TRBD1. The V and J ends lost 7 bases and 4 bases, in that order; junction bases with no gene match: 8. Germline CDR1 MNHNY, CDR2 SVGAGI (reference sequence). The CDR3 is made up of 15 amino acids. The CDR3 reads CASTTNRGPYNEQFF. In nucleotides, the CDR3 is TGTGCCAGCACGACAAACAGGGGGCCTTACAATGAGCAGTTCTTC.

The V call is TRBV14, the J call TRBJ1-6; D might be TRBD1 (6 bases). The CDR3 spans 14 residues. Germline assignment: CDR1 SGHDN and CDR2 FVKESK. Trimming shortened V by 0 bases and J by 10 bases, and 10 bases separated the two germline ends. The CDR3 is CASSQERGISPLHF. The CDR3 nucleotides read TGTGCCAGCAGCCAAGAAAGGGGGATCTCACCCCTCCACTTT.

The chain carries TRBV12-5 and TRBJ1-1, with TRBD1 matching 11 bases. The ends lost 0 bases at V and 1 base at J; junction bases unmatched: 13. CDR3 length equals 20 residues. Germline lookup yields CDR1 LGHNT and CDR2 FRNRAP. The CDR3, as DNA: TGTGCTAGTGGTTTGGTACTCCCCCGGACAGGGGGCGTGCGGAACACTGAAGCTTTCTTT. Protein sequence: CASGLVLPRTGGVRNTEAFF.

This clone showed up just a few times. The chain employs TRBV18 and TRBJ1-2, with 8 bases identical to TRBD1. This CDR3 spans 14 amino acids. Unmatched junction bases numbered 5, after V lost 2 bases and J lost 6 bases. In germline, CDR1 is KGHSH, CDR2 LQKENI. The CDR3 region is CASSPSGQGNGYTF. CDR3 DNA: TGTGCCAGCTCACCATCTGGACAGGGCAATGGCTACACCTTC.

This clone was counted once. This sequence joins TRBV7-9 and TRBJ1-4; no firm D call. Between the trimmed V and J ends, which lost 1 base and 7 bases, there was a span of 7 bases. The CDR3 sequence is 13 residues long. The germline V gene encodes CDR1 SEHNR and CDR2 FQNEAQ (reference sequence). DNA of the CDR3: TGTGCCAGCAGCTTAGGTCTAAGTGAAAAACTGTTTTTT. Amino acid sequence: CASSLGLSEKLFF.

The V and J genes are TRBV6-5 and TRBJ1-1, with 9 bases matching TRBD1. The germline V gene has CDR1 MNHEY and CDR2 SVGAGI. The CDR3 has 13 amino acids. V trimming: 1 base; J trimming: 8 bases; junction bases outside the gene matches: 2. CDR3 bases: TGTGCCAGCAGTTACTTAGGGACAGGGGAAGCTTTCTTT. Protein: CASSYLGTGEAFF.

The CDR3 reads CASRAGTVNTEAFF. CDR3 DNA: TGTGCCAGCAGAGCCGGGACAGTGAACACTGAAGCTTTCTTT. The V gene is TRBV6-1, the J gene TRBJ1-1; TRBD1 agrees at 7 bases. V lost 6 bases, J lost 0 bases, and 4 bases stayed unmatched. Germline loops: CDR1 MNHNS, CDR2 SASEGT. The CDR3 runs 14 residues.

The chain is built from TRBV5-1 and TRBJ2-3; 7 nucleotides match TRBD2. V trimming: 4 bases; J trimming: 2 bases; junction bases outside the gene matches: 7. This CDR3 has 15 amino acids. Germline V gives CDR1 SGHRS, CDR2 YFSETQ. CDR3 in amino acids: CASSKREGNTDTQYF. The CDR3 DNA sequence: TGCGCCAGCAGCAAGAGGGAGGGTAACACAGATACGCAGTATTTT. The whole variable domain, filled in from reference TRBV5-1 and TRBJ2-3, reads KAGVTQTPRYLIKTRGQQVTLSCSPISGHRSVSWYQQTPGQGLQFLFEYFSETQRNKGNFPGRFSGRQFSNSRSEMNVSTLELGDSALYLCASSKREGNTDTQYFGPGTRLTVL.

The chain combines TRBV5-6 with TRBJ2-3, with D possibly matching TRBD2 (6 bases). Germline V gene data show CDR1 as SGHDT and CDR2 as YYEEEE. V lost 4 bases and J lost 6, with 18 bases in between. CDR3 length: 15 residues. The DNA for the CDR3 is TGTGCCAGCAGCCCGGGAGTGTCTCTTGGGGATACGCAGTATTTT. Its protein product is CASSPGVSLGDTQYF.

The chain has TRBV28 and TRBJ1-5, with TRBD1 matching 9 bases. This CDR3 contains 14 residues. CDR1 and CDR2 from the germline V gene are MDHEN and SYDVKM. V gave up 4 bases and J gave up 6 bases; unmatched junction bases: 4. CDR3: CASSSNRGPQPQHF. The CDR3 DNA reads TGTGCCAGCAGTTCTAACAGGGGGCCTCAGCCCCAGCATTTT.

V is TRBV11-3 and J is TRBJ2-1; a possible D gene is TRBD2 (5 bases). The V and J ends lost 7 bases and 6 bases respectively, with 16 bases between them. This CDR3 is 14 amino acids long. Germline V lookup: CDR1 SGHNT, CDR2 YENEEA. In nucleotides, the CDR3 is TGTGCCAGCATGGAGCCCGGGGTAGGCAATGAGCAGTTCTTC. It specifies CASMEPGVGNEQFF.

The chain links TRBV29-1 to TRBJ2-1; the D is unclear. V was shortened by 4 bases and J by 0 bases, with 10 bases between the two germline ends. The CDR3 runs to 14 residues. CDR1 is SQVTM and CDR2 is ANQGSEA in the germline V gene. The CDR3, as DNA: TGCAGCGTTGGTGCGAGAGGCTCCTACAATGAGCAGTTCTTC. Translating gives CSVGARGSYNEQFF.

The rearrangement joins TRBV13 to TRBJ2-2, with D possibly matching TRBD2 (6 bases). V was clipped by 5 bases and J by 3 bases, with 19 bases between them. The CDR3 has 17 residues. Germline-derived CDR1 and CDR2 are PRHDT and FYEKMQ (reference sequence). The CDR3 protein is CASSPPTGGTDTGELFF. CDR3 bases: TGTGCCAGCAGCCCCCCGACGGGCGGGACCGACACCGGGGAGCTGTTTTTT.

J is TRBJ2-5 and V is TRBV28, with 11 positions matching TRBD1. The trim removed 5 bases at V and 5 bases at J, leaving 16 bases unmatched. The CDR3 is made up of 18 amino acids. The germline V gene encodes CDR1 MDHEN and CDR2 SYDVKM. DNA of the CDR3: TGTGCCAGCAGTGGGACAGGGGGAACCCTCGGTCTGCTGGAGACCCAGTACTTC. Translation: CASSGTGGTLGLLETQYF.

The chain couples TRBV10-1 to TRBJ2-1; unclear D gene. The V gene's germline CDR1 is WNHNN and CDR2 SYGVQD (reference sequence). Deletions cut 3 bases from V and 4 bases from J, with 10 bases between. CDR3 size: 14 residues. The CDR3 DNA reads as TGCGCCAGCAGTGAATATCCTTTTTACAATGAGCAGTTCTTC. Encoded protein: CASSEYPFYNEQFF.

The J gene is TRBJ1-6, the V gene TRBV12-2; the listed D gene, TRBD1, was not tested against the DNA. TRBV12-2 corresponds to a pseudogene. The CDR3 contains 15 residues. The chain's CDR3 is CASRLPGQDNSPLHF. Written as DNA, the CDR3 is TGTGCAAGTCGCTTACCAGGACAGGATAATTCACCCCTCCACTTT.

The rearrangement joins TRBV19 to TRBJ1-2, with 7 nucleotides matching TRBD1. Germline CDR1 LNHDA, CDR2 SQIVND (reference sequence). The ends lost 4 bases at V and 1 base at J; junction bases unmatched: 6. The CDR3 spans 15 residues. The CDR3 nucleotides are TGTGCCAGTAGTACCGGACAGGCGAGTAACTATGGCTACACCTTC. Translation: CASSTGQASNYGYTF.

V gene TRBV7-2 combines with J gene TRBJ2-7, with 7 bases aligning to TRBD2. The CDR3 is 15 residues long. The trim removed 1 base at V and 1 base at J, leaving 4 bases unmatched. Germline V lookup: CDR1 SGHTA, CDR2 FQGNSA. CDR3 nucleotide sequence: TGTGCCAGCAGCTTAGATTCTAGCGGTTCCTACGAGCAGTACTTC. Encoded protein: CASSLDSSGSYEQYF.